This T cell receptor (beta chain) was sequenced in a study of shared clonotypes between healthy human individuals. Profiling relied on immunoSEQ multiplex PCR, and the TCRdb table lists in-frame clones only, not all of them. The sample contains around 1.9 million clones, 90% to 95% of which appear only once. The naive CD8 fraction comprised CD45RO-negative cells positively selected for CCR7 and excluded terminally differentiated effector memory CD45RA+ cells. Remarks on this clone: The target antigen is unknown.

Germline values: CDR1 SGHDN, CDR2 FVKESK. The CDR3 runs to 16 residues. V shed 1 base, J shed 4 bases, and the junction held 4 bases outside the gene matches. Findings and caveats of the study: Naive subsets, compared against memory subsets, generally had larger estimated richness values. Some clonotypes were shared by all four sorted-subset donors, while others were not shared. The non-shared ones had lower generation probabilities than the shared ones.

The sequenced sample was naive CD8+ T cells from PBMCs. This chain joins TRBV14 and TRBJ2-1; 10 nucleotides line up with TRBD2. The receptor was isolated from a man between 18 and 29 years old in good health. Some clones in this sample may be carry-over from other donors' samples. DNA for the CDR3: TGTGCCAGCAGCCAAGCCGGGACTAGCGCGTACAATGAGCAGTTCTTC. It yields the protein CASSQAGTSAYNEQFF.